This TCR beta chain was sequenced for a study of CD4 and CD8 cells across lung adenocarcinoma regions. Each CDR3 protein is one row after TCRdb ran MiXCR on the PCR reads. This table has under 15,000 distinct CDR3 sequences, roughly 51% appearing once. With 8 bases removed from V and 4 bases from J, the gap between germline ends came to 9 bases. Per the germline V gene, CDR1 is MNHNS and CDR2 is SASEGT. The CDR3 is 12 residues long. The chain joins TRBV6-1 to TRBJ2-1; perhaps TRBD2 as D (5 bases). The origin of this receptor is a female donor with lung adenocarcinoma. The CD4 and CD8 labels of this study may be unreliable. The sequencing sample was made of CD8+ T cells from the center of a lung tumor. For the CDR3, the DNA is TGTGCCAGCTGGACTGGTTACAATGAGCAGTTCTTC. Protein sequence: CASWTGYNEQFF.